This T cell receptor beta chain stems from a study of blood T cell repertoires in COVID-19. Study as a whole: PBMCs, B-cell-depleted T cells, or T cells provided the cDNA or gDNA that made up the material.

Germline lookup yields CDR1 LNHDA and CDR2 SQIVND (reference sequence). The ends were cut back, 7 bases at V and 2 bases at J, with 5 bases in the middle. The CDR3 length is 11 residues. Enrolled during active infection, Seattle patients were then followed longitudinally. TCRdb keeps only in-frame clones here, not all; method: immunoSEQ multiplex PCR. In the table there are about 360,000 clones, 75% to 90% of which are singletons. The chain uses TRBV19 and TRBJ1-1; D uncertain. The source of this sequence is a woman aged 55-69 years with COVID-19, enrolled during active disease. The sample taken for sequencing was peripheral blood. CDR3 amino acids: CASNRNTEAFF. The CDR3 nucleotides read TGTGCCAGTAACAGAAACACTGAAGCTTTCTTT.